This section outlines one T cell receptor beta chain sequence together with its context. This sample was taken from a study of T cells in Graves' hyperthyroidism and ophthalmopathy. The ends lost 1 base at V and 4 bases at J; junction bases unmatched: 3. Per the germline V gene, CDR1 is SEHNR and CDR2 is FQNEAQ (reference sequence). The CDR3 is made up of 15 amino acids. TCR beta CDR3 regions were amplified from RNA transcripts. The TCR CDR3 first-round RT-PCR relied on the HTBI primer set. TCRdb reprocessed the multiplex PCR reads with MiXCR, giving one entry per CDR3 protein. The sample yields approximately 400,000 distinct CDR3 sequences, about 18% seen once.

The specimen sequenced was blood. The clonotype was recovered from a man younger than 35 with Graves' ophthalmopathy. The chain couples TRBV7-9 to TRBJ2-3, with 9 positions matching TRBD1. The CDR3 protein is CASSLVGQGPDTQYF. The CDR3 DNA sequence: TGTGCCAGCAGCTTAGTGGGACAGGGCCCAGATACGCAGTATTTT.